This T cell receptor (beta chain) was profiled in a study of cytomegalovirus exposure and HLA in healthy donors. The germline V gene has CDR1 SGHRS and CDR2 YFSETQ. This CDR3 has 16 amino acids. On this clone: What it binds is unknown. One end of the junction varies from germline; a read error may be responsible.

Only in-frame clones appear in the TCRdb table, and some are missing; sequencing was by immunoSEQ multiplex PCR. The data contain 150,000 to 200,000 clones, 75% to 95% of them seen just once; the ten biggest clones take up around 2.7%. Study-wide results and caveats: The authors enumerated over 150 TCR beta chains as linked to cytomegalovirus.

The V call is TRBV5-1, the J call TRBJ2-7, with 15 nucleotides matching TRBD2. Sequencing was performed on PBMCs. The sequence derives from a woman aged 18-30 years in good health and CMV-seropositive. The CDR3 sequence: CASRLGLAGGSYEQYF. As DNA, the CDR3 is TGCGCCAGCAGATTGGGACTAGCGGGAGGATCCTACGAGCAGTACTTC.